One T cell receptor beta chain is described in this entry. In this sample, this clone turned up a few times. Its antigen specificity is not known. No per-base quality is available; no much larger clone lies one base away. Collaborating institutions collected whole blood in K2EDTA tubes following their own protocols. For TCRbeta analysis, collaborators shipped samples in one of three forms: frozen whole blood, isolated PBMCs, or DNA extracted from either of those sample types. This entry comes from a study of blood T cell repertoires in COVID-19 (dated by TCRdb to the early 2020s). Study-level background: Samples from collaborators originated in the United States, Italy and Spain and spanned both the acute and convalescent phases of COVID-19. The material from the prospective study consisted of cDNA or gDNA derived from T cells, B-cell-depleted T cells, or PBMCs. Deeply sampled blood TCRbeta repertoires from subjects exposed to, actively infected with, or recovered from COVID-19 were included in the dataset. A freely available public database, intended as a resource for researchers studying the immune response to SARS-CoV-2, is where the repertoires were released. The samples were drawn from two sources: the first 160 participants of the ongoing ImmuneRACE study, and 1,254 subjects contributed by 6 global collaborators. A de-identified subject ID, COVID-19 status, age in years and sex were almost always included in the sample metadata. HLA class I and class II types, where available, came from metadata supplied by the sample provider rather than from assay-based typing.

What the work shows at the level of the full study, not this receptor alone: Clinical and demographic metadata were provided uncurated, with the amount varying by source and participant.

TCRbeta CDR3 regions were amplified from genomic DNA by means of the immunoSEQ Assay, a bias-controlled multiplex PCR. The original methods were these. The number of nucleated cells in each sample was estimated by amplification of reference gene primers within the assay. To quantify the absolute abundance of each unique TCRbeta CDR3 rearrangement, sequence reads were collapsed and filtered. For each sample, productive Simpson clonality was calculated as the square root of Simpson's diversity index over productive rearrangements. In its TCRdb copy, this immuneACCESS table keeps in-frame sequences only and misses some clones. Where compared with another copy, unresolved V genes explain less than half of these, and the others have no known cause. For V, J and clone size, that table is used; D and trimming come from the DNA. A total of just under 350,000 clones appear in this sample, about four fifths of them only once. The ten largest clones capture almost 3% of the sample.

This receptor was obtained from a man between 25 and 39 years old with active or convalescent COVID-19. Material: peripheral blood.

The sequenced DNA is TGTGCCAGCAGTCGAAACAGGGGTCCCACAAGCGAGCAGTACTTC. This yields the protein CASSRNRGPTSEQYF. The receptor chain draws on TRBV6-2 or TRBV6-3 and TRBJ2-7; 7 junctional bases match TRBD1. The germline V gene yields MNHEY for CDR1 and SVGEGT for CDR2. Trimming accounts for 5 bases at V and 6 bases at J, while the number of junction bases matched to no gene is 13. The cysteine opens and the phenylalanine closes a CDR3 of 15 amino acids. Only the CDR3 region is kept as DNA, spanning 45 bases read in frame from base 1.